Listed here are 24 T cell receptor beta chains from one sample, sequenced in a study of CXCR3-negative and CXCR3-positive naive CD8 T cells. 5' RACE with UMI labels generated the TRB cDNA libraries. Reprocessing the 5' RACE reads, TCRdb reports a single entry for every CDR3 protein and omits DNA. The specimen's table records about 120,000 distinct CDR3 sequences. Sequencing was done on a sample of naive CXCR3- CD8+ T cells from blood. Subset noted: CD45RO-CCR7+CD27+CD95- naive CD8+ T cells lacking CXCR3 (TNR3-). All receptors derive from a human donor in good health. Some clones in this sample may be carry-over from other donors' samples.

The chain recombines TRBV20-1 with TRBJ1-1; TCRdb's D call, TRBD1, is unchecked because there is no DNA. Germline-derived CDR1 and CDR2 are DFQATT and SNEGSKA (reference sequence). This CDR3 contains 13 residues. The CDR3 region is CSATDRGNTEAFF.

The chain couples TRBV14 to TRBJ2-2. The CDR3 is made up of 16 amino acids. Germline CDR1 SGHDN, CDR2 FVKESK. CDR3 sequence: CASSQDHWLNTGELFF.

This chain connects TRBV27 to TRBJ1-4; TCRdb lists TRBD1, though no DNA is available to test this call. CDR1 and CDR2 (germline): MNHEY, SMNVEV (reference sequence). The CDR3 totals 14 residues. This CDR3 is CASSLGGIGEKLFF. Looking up the rest from reference TRBV27 and TRBJ1-4 gives the full variable domain: EAQVTQNPRYLITVTGKKLTVTCSQNMNHEYMSWYRQDPGLGLRQIYYSMNVEVTDKGDVPEGYKVSRKEKRNFPLILESPSPNQTSLYFCASSLGGIGEKLFFGSGTQLSVL.

CDR3 region: CASSPGLRSTDTQYF. The V and J genes are TRBV7-3 and TRBJ2-3; TCRdb designates TRBD2, a call that cannot be tested without DNA. The germline gives CDR1 SGHTA, CDR2 FQGTGA. The CDR3 length is 15 residues.

The chain joins TRBV7-3 to TRBJ2-1; lacking DNA, the TRBD1 call made by TCRdb goes unchecked. The CDR3 has 18 amino acids. The germline CDR1 and CDR2 sequences are SGHTA and FQGTGA. CDR3 in amino acids: CASSLSGGAMGSYNEQFF.

The chain couples TRBV12-3 or TRBV12-4 to TRBJ1-2; the D call from TCRdb, TRBD1, cannot be confirmed without DNA. The CDR3 length is 14 residues. Here the CDR3 reads CASIKTGGGIGYTF.

The V gene is TRBV11-2, the J gene TRBJ2-5; without DNA, the TCRdb call of TRBD2 cannot be checked. This CDR3 region has 17 residues. Germline V gives CDR1 SGHAT, CDR2 FQNNGV. CDR3: CASSSITGGGLGETQYF.

This rearrangement joins TRBV29-1 to TRBJ2-2; TCRdb indicates TRBD1, and absent DNA this call remains unverified. The CDR3 length is 15 residues. CDR1 is SQVTM and CDR2 is ANQGSEA in the germline V gene. The CDR3 reads CSTRGDLMNTGELFF.

This chain connects TRBV7-6 to TRBJ2-2; TCRdb calls TRBD1, which cannot be checked without DNA. The CDR3 covers 16 residues. Germline CDR1 is SGHVS and CDR2 is FNYEAQ. The CDR3 protein is CASSSPGQGITGELFF.

This chain joins TRBV15 and TRBJ2-7; no DNA is available, so the TRBD2 call from TCRdb remains unchecked. CDR3 length: 12 residues. The germline V gene has CDR1 LNHNV and CDR2 YYDKDF (reference sequence). The chain's CDR3 is CAVGRDSYEQYF.

The V call is TRBV28, the J call TRBJ1-2; TCRdb names TRBD1, which stays unverified in the absence of DNA. Germline V gene data show CDR1 as MDHEN and CDR2 as SYDVKM. The CDR3 spans 18 residues. CDR3 sequence: CASSNAIGATLPAYGYIF.

The rearrangement uses TRBV29-1 and TRBJ2-7; TCRdb designates TRBD2, a call that cannot be tested without DNA. CDR3 length: 18 amino acids. Per the germline V gene, CDR1 is SQVTM and CDR2 is ANQGSEA. The CDR3 here is CSVEGRTSGRAGPYEQYF.

This chain joins TRBV29-1 and TRBJ1-2; TCRdb gives TRBD1 as the D gene, but with no DNA this cannot be confirmed. The CDR3 runs 12 residues. From germline, CDR1 is SQVTM and CDR2 ANQGSEA. CDR3 sequence reads: CSVEKGAYGYTF.

The chain couples TRBV7-9 to TRBJ1-2. The germline V gene has CDR1 SEHNR and CDR2 FQNEAQ (reference sequence). This CDR3 is built from 14 residues. The chain's CDR3 is CASSAYSSNYGYTF.

V gene TRBV4-3 combines with J gene TRBJ1-2; TCRdb names TRBD1, which stays unverified in the absence of DNA. Germline lookup yields CDR1 LGHNA and CDR2 YSLEER. The CDR3 is 13 amino acids. This CDR3 is CASSQGTGYGYTF.

This chain's CDR3 is CASSSRPVYSGRDYNEQFF. The chain has TRBV11-2 and TRBJ2-1; there is no DNA to check the TCRdb D call of TRBD2. The germline gives CDR1 SGHAT, CDR2 FQNNGV. This CDR3 has 19 residues.

The chain joins TRBV7-9 to TRBJ2-5; lacking DNA, the TRBD2 call made by TCRdb goes unchecked. The CDR3 consists of 14 residues. Per the germline V gene, CDR1 is SEHNR and CDR2 is FQNEAQ (reference sequence). The CDR3 loop is CASSLPRTQETQYF.

The CDR3 loop is CASSLPRERMDEQFF. V is TRBV28 and J is TRBJ2-1; the TCRdb D gene call, TRBD1, has no DNA to confirm it. This CDR3 is 15 amino acids long. Germline V lookup: CDR1 MDHEN, CDR2 SYDVKM.

The CDR3 region is CASQVLNTEAFF. This sequence joins TRBV10-1 and TRBJ1-1. Looked up from germline, CDR1 is WNHNN and CDR2 is SYGVQD (reference sequence). The CDR3 is 12 residues long.

The V call is TRBV4-2, the J call TRBJ1-1; TCRdb lists TRBD1, though no DNA is available to test this call. The length of the CDR3 is 15 residues. Per germline, CDR1 LGHNA and CDR2 YNFKEQ. CDR3 in amino acids: CASTRGGGVNTEAFF.

The chain has TRBV7-3 and TRBJ2-5; TCRdb indicates TRBD1, and absent DNA this call remains unverified. The CDR3 sequence is 14 residues long. CDR1 SGHTA and CDR2 FQGTGA come from the germline V gene. CDR3 sequence: CASSLTGGEETQYF.

The chain uses TRBV5-1 and TRBJ2-4. This CDR3 region has 14 residues. Germline lookup yields CDR1 SGHRS and CDR2 YFSETQ. The CDR3 sequence is CASRALGTENIQYF.

The genes are TRBV5-1 and TRBJ2-5. CDR3 length equals 14 residues. CDR1 is SGHRS, CDR2 YFSETQ, per germline. Here the CDR3 reads CASSPYDLGETQYF.

The chain joins TRBV28 to TRBJ1-2; there is no DNA to check the TCRdb D call of TRBD1. The length of the CDR3 is 16 residues. Germline V gene lookup returns CDR1 MDHEN and CDR2 SYDVKM. The CDR3: CASRQDRAVVNYGYTF.